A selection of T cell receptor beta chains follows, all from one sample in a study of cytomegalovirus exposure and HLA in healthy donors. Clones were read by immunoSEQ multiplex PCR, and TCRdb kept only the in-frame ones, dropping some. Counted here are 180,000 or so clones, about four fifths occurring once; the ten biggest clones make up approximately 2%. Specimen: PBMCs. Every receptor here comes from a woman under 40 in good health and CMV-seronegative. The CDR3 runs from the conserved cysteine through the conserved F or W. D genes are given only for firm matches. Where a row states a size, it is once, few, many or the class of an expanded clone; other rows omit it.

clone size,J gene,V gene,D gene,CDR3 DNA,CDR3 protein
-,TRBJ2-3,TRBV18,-,TGTGCCAGCTCACCACCGGGCGGGGCGGATACGCAGTATTTT,CASSPPGGADTQYF
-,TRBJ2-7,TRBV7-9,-,TGTGCCAGCAGCACACGAGAGGGAGCTACCTACGAGCAGTACTTC,CASSTREGATYEQYF
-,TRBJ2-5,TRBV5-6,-,TGTGCCAGCACCCCCGCTCAGGGGTCTCAAGAGACCCAGTACTTC,CASTPAQGSQETQYF
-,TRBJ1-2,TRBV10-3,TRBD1,TGTGCCATCGGAGATCCGGGACAGGGGAACTATGGCTACACCTTC,CAIGDPGQGNYGYTF
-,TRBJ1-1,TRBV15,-,TGTGCCACCAGCAGAGATCAGTGGCTGGCAGCTTTCTTT,CATSRDQWLAAFF
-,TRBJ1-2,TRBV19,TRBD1,TGTGCCAGTGGTTACGGACAGGGTAATGGCTACACCTTC,CASGYGQGNGYTF
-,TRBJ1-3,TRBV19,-,TGTGCCAGTACTGCGTTATTCTCTGGAAACACCATATATTTT,CASTALFSGNTIYF
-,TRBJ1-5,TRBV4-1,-,TGCGCCAGCAGCCAGGCCAGGGGACAGCCCCAGCATTTT,CASSQARGQPQHF
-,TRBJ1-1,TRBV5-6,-,TGTGCCAGCAGTCTCAACCACAGGGACACTGAAGCTTTCTTT,CASSLNHRDTEAFF
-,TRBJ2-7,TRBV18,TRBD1,TGTGCCAGCTCACCACGGGGACAGGGGAGCTACGAGCAGTACTTC,CASSPRGQGSYEQYF
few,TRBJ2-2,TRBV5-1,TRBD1,TGCGCCAGCAGCTTGGCAGGGACAGGGGGCACCGGGGAGCTGTTTTTT,CASSLAGTGGTGELFF
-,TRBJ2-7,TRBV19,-,TGTGCCAGTAGCCGAGGTTACGAGCAGTACTTC,CASSRGYEQYF
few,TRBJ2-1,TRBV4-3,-,TGCGCCAGCAGCACCCGTTTAGACAGATACTCCTACAATGAGCAGTTCTTC,CASSTRLDRYSYNEQFF
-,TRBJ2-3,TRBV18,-,TGTGCCAGCTCACCAGCCGAGTTCACAGATACGCAGTATTTT,CASSPAEFTDTQYF
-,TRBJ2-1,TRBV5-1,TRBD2,TGCGCCAGCAGCTTGTATCGGCTAGCGGGGGGGCCTGATGAGCAGTTCTTC,CASSLYRLAGGPDEQFF
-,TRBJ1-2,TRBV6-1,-,TGTGCCAGCAGTGAATGGCCGGGACTGGGGTCCCAATATGGCTACACCTTC,CASSEWPGLGSQYGYTF
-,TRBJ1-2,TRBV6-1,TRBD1,TGTGCCAGCAGTGAGGGACAGGGGGCGGATGGCTACACCTTC,CASSEGQGADGYTF
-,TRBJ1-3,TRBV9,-,TGTGCCAGCAGCGTAGACGCGGGGAGCTCTGGAAACACCATATATTTT,CASSVDAGSSGNTIYF
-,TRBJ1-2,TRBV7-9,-,TGTGCCAGCAGCGCCTCATGGGGCCAGGAATTCTATGGCTACACCTTC,CASSASWGQEFYGYTF
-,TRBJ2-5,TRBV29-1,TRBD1,TGCAGCGTCAGACAGGGGCGGACGGAGACCCAGTACTTC,CSVRQGRTETQYF
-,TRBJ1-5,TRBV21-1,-,TGTGCCAGCAGCAAAGGGGGGGGTAGGAATCAGCCCCAGCATTTT,CASSKGGGRNQPQHF
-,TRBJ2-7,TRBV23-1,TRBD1,TGCGCCAGCACGTATTCGGACAGGGTTGCCTACGAGCAGTACTTC,CASTYSDRVAYEQYF
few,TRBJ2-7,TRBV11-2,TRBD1,TGTGCCAGCAGCCCTGGTGTTGGGCAGGGGGCCTACGAGCAGTACTTC,CASSPGVGQGAYEQYF
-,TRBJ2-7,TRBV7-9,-,TGTGCCAGCAGCTTAATCCCCGGTACAGGGCAGTACTTC,CASSLIPGTGQYF
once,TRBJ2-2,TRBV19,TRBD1,TGTGCCAGTAGTTGGGGACAGGGAAACATCGGGGAGCTGTTTTTT,CASSWGQGNIGELFF
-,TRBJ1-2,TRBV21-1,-,TGTGCCAGCAGCGCAACCAACCGGGACAGAGCTAACTATGGCTACACCTTC,CASSATNRDRANYGYTF
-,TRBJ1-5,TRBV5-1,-,TGCGCCAGCAGCTTGGATACAGGGATGGGACAGCCCCAGCATTTT,CASSLDTGMGQPQHF
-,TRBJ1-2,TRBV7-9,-,TGTGCCAGCAGCTTAGAACAGGGAAAATATGGCTACACCTTC,CASSLEQGKYGYTF
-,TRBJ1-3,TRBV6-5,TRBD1,TGTGCCAGCAGCCCTGGGACAGCTGGAAACACCATATATTTT,CASSPGTAGNTIYF
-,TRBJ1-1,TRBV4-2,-,TGTGCCAGCAGCCAAATCCGACAGTTAACTGAAGCTTTCTTT,CASSQIRQLTEAFF
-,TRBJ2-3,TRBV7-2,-,TGTGCCAGCGAGGGTGATGCGGCAGATACGCAGTATTTT,CASEGDAADTQYF